A selection of T cell receptor beta chains follows, all from one sample in a study of identical twins. TCRdb used MiXCR to reprocess the 5' RACE reads, holding one entry per CDR3 protein. Of 420,000 or so distinct CDR3 sequences listed, about 18% are singletons. Sequences were obtained from naive T cells sorted from blood. These receptors were obtained from a man aged 45-60 years in good health. Both conserved end residues are trimmed from each CDR3. Fields, in order: CDR3 protein, V gene.

CDR3 protein: ARVSTIQYQETQY; V gene: TRBV6-1
CDR3 protein: ASSDLLAGGPQETQY; V gene: TRBV2
CDR3 protein: ASRSVLSYEQY; V gene: TRBV12-3/TRBV12-4
CDR3 protein: ASSLDPTGSNEQF; V gene: TRBV19
CDR3 protein: ASRRDRGESRETQY; V gene: TRBV27
CDR3 protein: ASSLTGDNYGYT; V gene: TRBV27
CDR3 protein: ASSWDGTETQY; V gene: TRBV6-5
CDR3 protein: AISELGGPSSYNEQF; V gene: TRBV10-3
CDR3 protein: ASSLEQGAKEAF; V gene: TRBV12-3/TRBV12-4
CDR3 protein: ASSLVGWQETQY; V gene: TRBV11-2
CDR3 protein: ASSPRFPRQGANEQY; V gene: TRBV12-3/TRBV12-4
CDR3 protein: ASSPRTGPGRETQY; V gene: TRBV12-3/TRBV12-4
CDR3 protein: ASSLRRWIYNEQF; V gene: TRBV28
CDR3 protein: ASSSRGAGGYNEQF; V gene: TRBV5-6
CDR3 protein: SVVLAGRVYEQF; V gene: TRBV29-1
CDR3 protein: SAHGLVHYEQY; V gene: TRBV20-1
CDR3 protein: ASSEALGGEQY; V gene: TRBV6-1
CDR3 protein: ASSPAGPALYIQY; V gene: TRBV5-1
CDR3 protein: ATHGGRNRRDEQY; V gene: TRBV28
CDR3 protein: AIRRQGLTNSGNTIY; V gene: TRBV10-3
CDR3 protein: SARLAGPTSEQY; V gene: TRBV20-1
CDR3 protein: ASSQENSVGYEQY; V gene: TRBV4-3
CDR3 protein: ASSLGHFEQY; V gene: TRBV28
CDR3 protein: ASSQAEGLAGEQY; V gene: TRBV4-3
CDR3 protein: ATKYGAAGETQY; V gene: TRBV15
CDR3 protein: SVHLAETQETQY; V gene: TRBV29-1
CDR3 protein: ASSLFPGDFYGYT; V gene: TRBV7-2
CDR3 protein: ASSLQGTRYEQY; V gene: TRBV5-1
CDR3 protein: SVEDQLASVGY; V gene: TRBV29-1
CDR3 protein: SAGLAGGGYEQY; V gene: TRBV20-1
CDR3 protein: ASRPRPGHRNRRNTGELF; V gene: TRBV11-1
CDR3 protein: ASSPWGEGNTEAF; V gene: TRBV13
CDR3 protein: SARGVLKTGRSYNEQF; V gene: TRBV20-1
CDR3 protein: ASSPPPGTSGRREQY; V gene: TRBV27
CDR3 protein: ASRRGGNSYNEQF; V gene: TRBV6-1
CDR3 protein: ASSLTRLAGNRVYEQY; V gene: TRBV11-2
CDR3 protein: ASSLEDSYYGYT; V gene: TRBV5-1
CDR3 protein: SVVLRTGGSEQY; V gene: TRBV29-1
CDR3 protein: ASSPGDRVQGQY; V gene: TRBV11-2
CDR3 protein: ASSSFQGEAYGYT; V gene: TRBV5-1
CDR3 protein: ASSKRGGTDTQY; V gene: TRBV5-6
CDR3 protein: AISVRVENEQF; V gene: TRBV10-3
CDR3 protein: SARGDRGGGTEAF; V gene: TRBV20-1
CDR3 protein: ASRAGHSGNTIY; V gene: TRBV6-1